This T cell receptor beta chain was captured by sequencing in a study of monozygotic twins with inflammatory bowel disease. Study-level findings and limits: Backing was not found for a single strong signal or clonotype associated with IBD.

Blood was drawn at approximately 2.3 ml per donor. This CDR3 contains 13 residues. The germline V gene has CDR1 MDHEN and CDR2 SYDVKM. Following a re-call of the 5' RACE reads, TCRdb has one entry per CDR3 protein and lacks DNA. Found here are approximately 160,000 distinct CDR3 sequences; the top ten clones hold approximately 7.4%. As to this clonotype: Antigen unknown.

The chain has TRBV28 and TRBJ1-4. The TCR originated in a human donor with ulcerative colitis or Crohn's disease, or a healthy co-twin of an affected twin (not recorded which). Sequencing was done on a sample of blood. CDR3 sequence reads: CASGGRLNEKLFF.